This T cell receptor (beta chain) was identified in a study of T cells after yellow fever vaccination. TCRdb itself ran the 5' RACE reads through MiXCR, one entry per CDR3 protein. The sample records hundreds of thousands of distinct CDR3 sequences, around 3.9% being singletons. General study points: When the response was secondary, it was weaker but reached its peak faster, day 5 versus 15.

Germline lookup yields CDR1 LGHNA and CDR2 YSLEER. Between the trimmed V and J ends, which lost 5 bases and 3 bases, there was a span of 7 bases. CDR3 length: 13 residues. This clonotype was seen many times. Antigen: not known. The sample here was PBMCs, taken on the day of the yellow fever booster vaccination. V gene TRBV4-3 combines with J gene TRBJ2-2; no reliable D call. The clonotype originates from a man younger than 35 who received the YFV17D yellow fever vaccine. The CDR3 protein is CASSYADTGELFF. The CDR3 DNA is TGCGCCAGCAGCTACGCTGACACCGGGGAGCTGTTTTTT.